This T cell receptor (beta chain) was identified during a study of shared clonotypes between healthy human individuals. Trimming took off 2 bases at V and 5 bases at J, with 9 bases between the two ends. The CDR3 spans 13 residues. CDR1 and CDR2 (germline): MDHEN, SYDVKM. Repertoires were generated with immunoSEQ multiplex PCR, while TCRdb's copy carries only in-frame clones and drops some. Of millions of clones listed, approximately 90% were seen once; the top ten hold around 0.14%. The source is a man aged 18 to 30 in good health. Material: naive CD4+ T cells sorted from blood. Subset denoted: CD45RA+ positively selected. The V and J genes are TRBV28 and TRBJ1-2; D is undetermined. The CDR3, as DNA: TGTGCCAGCAGTTTAACCCAAGGGTATGGCTACACCTTC. Translating it yields CASSLTQGYGYTF.